Sequencing of this T cell receptor beta chain was carried out in a study of blood T cell repertoires in COVID-19. Study in general: T cells, B-cell-depleted T cells, or PBMCs supplied cDNA or gDNA.

This clone appeared once. Only in-frame clones appear in the TCRdb table, and some are missing; sequencing was by immunoSEQ multiplex PCR. The data hold roughly 99,000 clones, with about 90% observed a single time. The CDR3 loop spans 13 amino acids. Germline values: CDR1 GTSNPN, CDR2 SVGIG (reference sequence). V lost 1 base and J 4 bases, leaving 8 bases between the germline ends. The origin of this receptor is a man in his forties with active or convalescent COVID-19. Specimen: peripheral blood. This rearrangement joins TRBV30 to TRBJ1-5; the D is unclear. CDR3 bases: TGTGCCTGGAGTGGAGGTCTAAATCAGCCCCAGCATTTT. It yields the protein CAWSGGLNQPQHF.